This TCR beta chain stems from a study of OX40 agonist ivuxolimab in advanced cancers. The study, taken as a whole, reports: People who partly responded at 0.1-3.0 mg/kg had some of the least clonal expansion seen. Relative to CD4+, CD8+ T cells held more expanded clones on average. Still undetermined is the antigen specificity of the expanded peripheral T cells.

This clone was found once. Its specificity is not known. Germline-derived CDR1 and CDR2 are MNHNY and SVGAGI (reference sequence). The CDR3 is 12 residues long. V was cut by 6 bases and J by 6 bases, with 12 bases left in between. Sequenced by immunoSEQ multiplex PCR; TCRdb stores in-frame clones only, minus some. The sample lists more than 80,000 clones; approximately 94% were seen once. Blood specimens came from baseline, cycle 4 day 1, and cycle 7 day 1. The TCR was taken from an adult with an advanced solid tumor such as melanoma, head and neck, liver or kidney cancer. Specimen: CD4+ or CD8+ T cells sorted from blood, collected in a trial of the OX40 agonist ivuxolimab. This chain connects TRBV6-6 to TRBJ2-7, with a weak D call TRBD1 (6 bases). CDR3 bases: TGTGCCAGCAGCCTACAGGGCCGCGAGCAGTACTTC. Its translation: CASSLQGREQYF.